One T cell receptor beta chain is described in this entry. What it binds is unknown. The data derive from a study of identical twins. This CDR3 contains 15 residues. In germline, CDR1 is DFQATT, CDR2 SNEGSKA (reference sequence). V shed 5 bases and J shed 6 bases, with 19 bases lying between them. Study-wide results and limits: Twin sharing of out-of-frame TCR alpha was underestimated by models in monozygotic pairs. Analyses based on zero insertions could be partly confounded by invariant MAIT and iNKT cells.

TCRdb fed the 5' RACE reads into MiXCR, producing one record per CDR3 protein. The top ten clones hold 7% to 8.5% of a sample with hundreds of thousands of distinct CDR3 sequences, roughly 9.8% of them seen once. These same records also appear under a second study, on yellow fever vaccine responses in identical twins.

The material sequenced was CD8+ T cells sorted from blood. This chain joins TRBV20-1 and TRBJ1-4; D perhaps matches TRBD1 (5 bases). The sequence derives from a woman under 30 in good health. CDR3 amino acids: CSAPRSRGEDEKLFF. The DNA of the CDR3 is TGCAGTGCTCCCAGGTCCCGGGGGGAGGATGAAAAACTGTTTTTT.